The rows below give T cell receptor beta chains drawn from one sample of a study of blood T cell repertoires in COVID-19. Some clones are missing from TCRdb's copy, which holds only in-frame ones; the method was immunoSEQ multiplex PCR. The profile covers about 100,000 clones, with roughly 90% appearing a single time and more than 1.5% taken by the ten largest. The sample comprised peripheral blood. The receptors originated from an elderly man with acute or convalescent COVID-19. The CDR3 runs from the conserved cysteine through the conserved F or W. D genes are given only for firm matches. A clone size is listed for some rows: how often the clone was seen (once, few, many), or a class if it is expanded.

.	TRBV20-1	TRBJ2-5	TRBD2	CSASVVAGGPQETQYF	TGCAGTGCTAGTGTGGTAGCGGGAGGGCCCCAAGAGACCCAGTACTTC
.	TRBV27	TRBJ1-1	.	CASNPSVGGGLNTEAFF	TGTGCCAGCAATCCTAGTGTAGGGGGGGGACTTAACACTGAAGCTTTCTTT
.	TRBV6-5	TRBJ2-2	TRBD1	CASSYGQGAGELFF	TGTGCCAGCAGTTACGGGCAGGGGGCCGGGGAGCTGTTTTTT
.	TRBV11-2	TRBJ2-1	TRBD2	CASSFGPSGRAGRFF	TGTGCCAGCAGCTTTGGGCCTAGCGGGAGGGCCGGTCGGTTCTTC
few	TRBV6-4	TRBJ2-3	TRBD1	CASSPGTGGRTDTQYF	TGTGCCAGCAGTCCCGGGACAGGGGGAAGGACAGATACGCAGTATTTT
.	TRBV5-1	TRBJ1-1	.	CASSLGGRDTEAFF	TGCGCCAGCAGCTTGGGTGGGCGAGACACTGAAGCTTTCTTT
.	TRBV30	TRBJ1-2	.	CAWRVSAEGYTF	TGTGCCTGGAGAGTGTCTGCGGAAGGCTACACCTTC
once	TRBV6-5	TRBJ2-3	TRBD2	CASSYFLGGGTDTQYF	TGTGCCAGCAGTTACTTCTTGGGAGGGGGCACAGATACGCAGTATTTT
.	TRBV5-1	TRBJ2-1	TRBD2	CASSLAVAGGRGEQFF	TGCGCCAGCAGCTTGGCGGTAGCGGGAGGGAGGGGTGAGCAGTTCTTC
.	TRBV3-1/TRBV3-2	TRBJ2-2	.	CASSQESRGGELFF	TGTGCCAGCAGCCAAGAGAGTCGGGGCGGGGAGCTGTTTTTT
.	TRBV9	TRBJ2-1	.	CASSVGPKPNEQFF	TGTGCCAGCAGCGTAGGCCCGAAGCCCAATGAGCAGTTCTTC
.	TRBV5-6	TRBJ1-4	TRBD1	CASSLGGGAGEKLFF	TGTGCCAGCAGCTTGGGAGGGGGCGCGGGTGAAAAACTGTTTTTT
.	TRBV19	TRBJ2-6	.	CASSGHTGPGANVLTF	TGTGCCAGTAGTGGGCATACAGGCCCTGGGGCCAACGTCCTGACTTTC
.	TRBV7-2	TRBJ2-1	TRBD1	CASSKEGTGGITNEQFF	TGTGCCAGCAGCAAAGAGGGGACAGGGGGGATAACGAATGAGCAGTTCTTC
.	TRBV5-1	TRBJ2-7	TRBD2	CASSWSGTSDEQYF	TGCGCCAGCAGCTGGTCCGGGACTAGCGACGAGCAGTACTTC
once	TRBV28	TRBJ2-1	.	CASSFPGLLNEQFF	TGTGCCAGCAGTTTCCCAGGTTTACTCAATGAGCAGTTCTTC
.	TRBV19	TRBJ2-3	TRBD1	CASSRDRGSDTQYF	TGTGCCAGTTCCCGGGACAGGGGCTCCGATACGCAGTATTTT
.	TRBV5-1	TRBJ1-5	.	CASSLAEGQPQHF	TGCGCCAGCAGCTTGGCTGAGGGTCAGCCCCAGCATTTT
.	TRBV6-5	TRBJ2-3	.	CASTRGSTDTQYF	TGTGCCAGCACCAGGGGTAGCACAGATACGCAGTATTTT
.	TRBV11-2	TRBJ2-1	TRBD2	CASSLDGLADNEQFF	TGTGCCAGCAGCTTAGACGGACTAGCGGATAATGAGCAGTTCTTC
.	TRBV7-9	TRBJ2-1	TRBD2	CASSLAGEVEQFF	TGTGCCAGCAGCCTAGCGGGAGAGGTTGAGCAGTTCTTC
.	TRBV6-2/TRBV6-3	TRBJ2-1	TRBD2	CASSRGRPGLAGKSSYNEQFF	TGTGCCAGCAGCCGAGGGCGACCGGGACTAGCGGGAAAGAGCTCCTACAATGAGCAGTTCTTC
.	TRBV10-3	TRBJ2-7	.	CAISEYRAYEQYF	TGTGCCATCAGTGAGTACAGGGCCTACGAGCAGTACTTC
.	TRBV18	TRBJ2-5	TRBD1	CASSTRTGQGFFFQETQYF	TGTGCCAGCTCCACGAGAACGGGACAGGGTTTTTTCTTCCAAGAGACCCAGTACTTC
.	TRBV5-6	TRBJ2-7	TRBD2	CASSLVAGGSYEQYF	TGTGCCAGCAGCTTGGTTGCGGGAGGGTCCTACGAGCAGTACTTC
.	TRBV6-5	TRBJ1-5	TRBD1	CASSLGQGVRQPQHF	TGTGCCAGCAGTCTGGGACAGGGGGTCCGTCAGCCCCAGCATTTT
.	TRBV28	TRBJ2-7	.	CASSLGHWSSYEQYF	TGTGCCAGCAGTTTAGGACATTGGAGCTCCTACGAGCAGTACTTC
.	TRBV19	TRBJ2-1	TRBD1	CATTQGQGAHNEQFF	TGTGCCACCACCCAGGGACAGGGGGCCCACAATGAGCAGTTCTTC
.	TRBV3-1/TRBV3-2	TRBJ1-1	TRBD1	CASSQPGQGTTEAFF	TGTGCCAGCAGCCAACCGGGACAGGGGACCACTGAAGCTTTCTTT
.	TRBV20-1	TRBJ2-5	.	CSATGAETQYF	TGCAGTGCTACAGGGGCAGAGACCCAGTACTTC
.	TRBV11-2	TRBJ2-3	TRBD2	CASSSLTSGSTDTQYF	TGTGCCAGCAGCTCCCTGACTAGCGGTAGCACAGATACGCAGTATTTT
.	TRBV9	TRBJ2-5	.	CASSRRTGDQETQYF	TGTGCCAGCAGCCGAAGGACGGGAGATCAAGAGACCCAGTACTTC
.	TRBV6-5	TRBJ2-7	TRBD2	CATDPRLAGRDEQYF	TGTGCCACCGACCCAAGACTAGCGGGTCGGGACGAGCAGTACTTC
.	TRBV5-1	TRBJ1-2	.	CASSFVGADGYTF	TGCGCCAGCAGCTTTGTGGGGGCGGATGGCTACACCTTC
.	TRBV7-8	TRBJ2-5	TRBD1	CASSLGTGKILTQYF	TGTGCCAGCAGCCTAGGGACAGGGAAGATCTTGACCCAGTACTTC
.	TRBV6-6	TRBJ1-4	.	CASSSRGNEKLFF	TGTGCCAGCAGTTCCAGGGGTAATGAAAAACTGTTTTTT